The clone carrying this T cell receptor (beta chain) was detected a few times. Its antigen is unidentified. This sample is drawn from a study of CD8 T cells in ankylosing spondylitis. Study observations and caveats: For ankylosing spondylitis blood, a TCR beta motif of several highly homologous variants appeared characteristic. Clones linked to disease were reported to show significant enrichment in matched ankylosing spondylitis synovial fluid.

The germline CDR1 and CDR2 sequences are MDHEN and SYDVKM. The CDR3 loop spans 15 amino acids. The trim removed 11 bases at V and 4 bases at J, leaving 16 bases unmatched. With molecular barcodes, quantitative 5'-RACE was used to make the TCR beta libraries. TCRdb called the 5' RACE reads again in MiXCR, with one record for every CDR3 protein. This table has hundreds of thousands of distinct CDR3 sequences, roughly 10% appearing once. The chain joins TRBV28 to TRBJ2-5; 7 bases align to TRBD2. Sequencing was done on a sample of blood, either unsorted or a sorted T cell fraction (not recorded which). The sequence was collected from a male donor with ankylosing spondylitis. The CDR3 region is CAVNPPAGARETQYF. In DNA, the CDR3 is TGTGCCGTCAACCCCCCTGCGGGAGCCCGAGAGACCCAGTACTTC.